The rows below give T cell receptor beta chains drawn from one sample of a study of blood T cells in healthy people across ages. TCRdb fed the 5' RACE reads into MiXCR, producing one record per CDR3 protein. This sample carries around 800,000 distinct CDR3 sequences, roughly 44% of them seen once, and the ten largest clones take roughly 19%. The sequenced sample was blood. These receptors all stem from a man in his 60s in good health. Both conserved end residues are part of each CDR3. D genes are given only for firm matches. Clone size, where shown, is once, few, many, or a class for clones that have expanded.

>few|TRBD1|TRBV15|TRBJ2-7
CATSRDQGTGAREQYF
TGTGCCACCAGCAGAGATCAAGGGACAGGGGCGCGGGAGCAGTACTTC
>.|.|TRBV6-6|TRBJ2-5
CASTGTTEALREQCF
TGTGCCAGCACTGGGACCACCGAAGCCCTTCGCGAGCAGTGCTTC
>.|.|TRBV6-1|TRBJ1-2
CASLRSGNNYGYTF
TGTGCCAGCCTGAGGTCAGGGAATAACTATGGCTACACCTTC
>few|.|TRBV13|TRBJ2-5
CASSLPGATQETQYF
TGTGCCAGCAGCTTACCGGGGGCCACCCAAGAGACCCAGTACTTC
>few|.|TRBV3-1|TRBJ1-2
CASSQDQRVGNYGYTF
TGTGCCAGCAGCCAAGATCAGCGCGTGGGGAACTATGGCTACACCTTC
>once|.|TRBV6-1|TRBJ1-2
CASSMGMSNYGYTF
TGTGCCAGCAGTATGGGAATGTCTAACTATGGCTACACCTTC
>many|TRBD1|TRBV29-1|TRBJ2-5
CSARTGLKETQYF
TGCAGCGCCCGGACAGGGCTGAAAGAGACCCAGTACTTC
>.|TRBD1|TRBV6-6|TRBJ2-1
CASRLRDSLFNEQFF
TGTGCCAGCAGACTCCGGGACAGCCTTTTCAATGAGCAGTTCTTC
>.|.|TRBV7-3|TRBJ2-1
CASSSSGGASTEQFF
TGTGCCAGCAGCTCATCAGGGGGGGCCTCCACTGAGCAGTTCTTC
>few|TRBD2|TRBV7-2|TRBJ2-7
CASRTSGVNSYEQYF
TGTGCCAGCAGAACTAGCGGGGTAAACTCCTACGAGCAGTACTTC
>few|.|TRBV24-1|TRBJ2-1
CATMGGGGEQFF
TGTGCCACAATGGGGGGCGGAGGTGAGCAGTTCTTC
>.|.|TRBV6-5|TRBJ2-3
CASSYVLTGLADTQYF
TGTGCCAGCAGTTACGTTTTGACAGGTCTAGCAGATACGCAGTATTTT
>.|TRBD2|TRBV29-1|TRBJ2-5
CSVDPSGGQYF
TGCAGCGTTGATCCCTCGGGGGGGCAGTACTTC
>.|TRBD1|TRBV24-1|TRBJ2-4
CATSDWTGSDEQYF
TGTGCCACCAGTGACTGGACAGGGTCCGATGAGCAGTACTTC
>.|TRBD2|TRBV4-3|TRBJ2-3
CASSQGTSGESTDTQYF
TGCGCCAGCAGCCAGGGGACTAGCGGGGAATCTACAGATACGCAGTATTTT
>.|.|TRBV18|TRBJ1-1
CASSPTEAYTEAFF
TGTGCCAGCTCACCTACGGAGGCGTACACTGAAGCTTTCTTT
>few|TRBD1|TRBV4-1|TRBJ1-2
CASSKPGQGVVRYGYTF
TGCGCCAGCAGCAAACCGGGACAGGGCGTCGTCCGCTATGGCTACACCTTC
>many|TRBD2|TRBV9|TRBJ2-1
CASSVGTGTSGYNEQFF
TGTGCCAGCAGCGTAGGGACCGGGACTAGCGGTTACAATGAGCAGTTCTTC
>.|.|TRBV4-3|TRBJ2-5
CASSQEGSGSYNEQYF
TGCGCCAGCAGCCAAGAAGGGAGCGGTTCCTACAATGAGCAGTACTTC
>.|TRBD1|TRBV5-1|TRBJ1-4
CASSAGSGTGANEKLFF
TGCGCCAGCAGCGCGGGCTCCGGGACAGGGGCTAATGAAAAACTGTTTTTT
>.|.|TRBV5-6|TRBJ2-5
CASTKGVQETQYF
TGTGCCAGCACCAAGGGTGTCCAAGAGACCCAGTACTTC
>many|TRBD2|TRBV6-6|TRBJ2-1
CASSYSSTSGVYNEQFF
TGTGCCAGCAGTTACTCGAGCACTAGCGGAGTATACAATGAGCAGTTCTTC
>.|TRBD2|TRBV6-5|TRBJ2-5
CASRGGDPNLQETQYF
TGTGCCAGCCGGGGGGGGGACCCAAACCTCCAAGAGACCCAGTACTTC
>.|.|TRBV4-1|TRBJ1-2
CASGRQVTYGYTF
TGCGCCAGCGGACGCCAGGTGACCTATGGCTACACCTTC
>.|.|TRBV12-3/TRBV12-4|TRBJ2-3
CASMARASSTDTQYF
TGTGCCAGCATGGCACGCGCATCTAGCACAGATACGCAGTATTTT
>.|.|TRBV30|TRBJ1-2
CAWSVSRNYGYTF
TGTGCCTGGAGTGTAAGCAGGAACTATGGCTACACCTTC
>.|.|TRBV7-2|TRBJ1-6
CASSATGTNNSPLHF
TGTGCCAGCAGCGCTACCGGGACAAATAATTCACCCCTCCACTTT
>.|TRBD1|TRBV2|TRBJ1-5
CASNRDRNGGQPQHF
TGTGCCAGCAACCGGGACAGAAATGGGGGACAGCCCCAGCATTTT
>.|.|TRBV5-1|TRBJ2-6
CASSVVGTDNVLTF
TGCGCCAGCAGCGTGGTTGGGACCGATAACGTCCTGACTTTC
>few|.|TRBV9|TRBJ2-1
CASSTATRYNEQFF
TGTGCCAGCAGCACCGCGACTAGATACAATGAGCAGTTCTTC
>.|TRBD2|TRBV7-9|TRBJ2-1
CASNQLAHSYNEQFF
TGTGCCAGCAACCAACTAGCGCATTCCTACAATGAGCAGTTCTTC
>once|TRBD2|TRBV25-1|TRBJ2-3
CASSDPSSGSTDTQYF
TGTGCCAGCAGTGACCCCTCTAGCGGATCCACAGATACGCAGTATTTT
>.|.|TRBV5-1|TRBJ2-3
CASSTTKDTQYF
TGCGCCAGCAGCACTACTAAGGATACGCAGTATTTT
>.|.|TRBV9|TRBJ2-5
CASTPGRFYNEQYF
TGTGCCAGCACTCCGGGGAGATTTTACAATGAGCAGTACTTC
>few|TRBD1|TRBV9|TRBJ1-4
CASSTRQGFNEKLFF
TGTGCCAGCAGCACAAGACAGGGATTTAATGAAAAACTGTTTTTT
>once|.|TRBV5-1|TRBJ1-2
CASSVTGAWGYTF
TGCGCCAGCAGCGTAACGGGAGCCTGGGGCTACACCTTC
>few|.|TRBV19|TRBJ2-5
CASTDRGTDQETQYF
TGTGCCAGTACCGACCGGGGGACGGACCAAGAGACCCAGTACTTC
>.|TRBD1|TRBV6-5|TRBJ1-2
CASSSTGEHGYTF
TGTGCCAGCAGCTCGACAGGGGAACATGGCTACACCTTC
>.|.|TRBV7-2|TRBJ1-2
CASSLGMKGTYGYTF
TGTGCCAGCAGCTTAGGCATGAAGGGTACTTATGGCTACACCTTC
>.|.|TRBV20-1|TRBJ1-1
CSARLGSPEAFF
TGCAGTGCTAGACTAGGAAGCCCTGAAGCTTTCTTT